The present T cell receptor (beta chain) was sequenced within a study of blood T cell repertoires in COVID-19. Germline CDR1 is SGHVS and CDR2 is FNYEAQ. Trimming cost V 1 base and J 1 base, with 11 bases left between them. This CDR3 region has 15 residues. Only in-frame clones appear in the TCRdb table, and some are missing; sequencing was by immunoSEQ multiplex PCR. The sample consists of over 250,000 clones, roughly 86% of them appearing once. V gene TRBV7-6 combines with J gene TRBJ2-7; D is perhaps TRBD2 (6 bases). Sequencing was performed on peripheral blood. The TCR sequence derives from a man in his forties who had recovered from COVID-19. CDR3 loop: CASSLGPGRSYEQYF. The CDR3 DNA reads TGTGCCAGCAGCTTAGGGCCAGGGAGGTCCTACGAGCAGTACTTC. The entire variable domain, with the rest obtained from reference TRBV7-6 and TRBJ2-7, is as follows: GAGVSQSPRYKVTKRGQDVALRCDPISGHVSLYWYRQALGQGPEFLTYFNYEAQQDKSGLPNDRFSAERPEGSISTLTIQRTEQRDSAMYRCASSLGPGRSYEQYFGPGTRLTVT.